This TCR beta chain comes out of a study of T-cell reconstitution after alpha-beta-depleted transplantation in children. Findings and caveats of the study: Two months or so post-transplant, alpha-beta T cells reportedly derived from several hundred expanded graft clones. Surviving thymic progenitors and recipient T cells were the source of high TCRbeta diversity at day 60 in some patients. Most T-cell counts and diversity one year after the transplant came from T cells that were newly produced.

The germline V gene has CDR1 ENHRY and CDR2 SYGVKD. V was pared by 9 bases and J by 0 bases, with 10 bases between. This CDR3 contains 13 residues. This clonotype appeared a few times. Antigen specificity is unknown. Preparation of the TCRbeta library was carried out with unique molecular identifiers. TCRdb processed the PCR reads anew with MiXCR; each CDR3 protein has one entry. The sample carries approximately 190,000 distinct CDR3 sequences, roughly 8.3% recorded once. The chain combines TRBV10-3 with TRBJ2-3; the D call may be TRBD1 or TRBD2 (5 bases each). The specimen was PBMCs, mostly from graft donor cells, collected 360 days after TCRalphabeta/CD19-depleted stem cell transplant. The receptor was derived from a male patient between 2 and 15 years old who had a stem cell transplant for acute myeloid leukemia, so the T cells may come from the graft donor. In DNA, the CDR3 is TGTGCCATGGGGACGAGTAGCACAGATACGCAGTATTTT. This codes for CAMGTSSTDTQYF.